This T cell receptor (beta chain) was identified in a study of cytomegalovirus exposure and HLA in healthy donors. Overall study findings and caveats: The likely origin of a cluster of highly shared sequence variants was a sequencing artifact.

Trimming took off 2 bases at V and 8 bases at J, with 15 bases between the two ends. Germline lookup yields CDR1 SNHLY and CDR2 FYNNEI. The CDR3 loop spans 14 amino acids. The PCR used 60 Vbeta and 13 Jbeta primers. Repertoires were generated with immunoSEQ multiplex PCR, while TCRdb's copy carries only in-frame clones and drops some. The data hold approximately 130,000 clones, with more than 80% observed a single time. A remark on this clone: The antigen is undetermined.

Sequencing was performed on PBMCs. This receptor was taken from a woman aged 25 to 39 in good health and CMV-seropositive. The chain recombines TRBV2 with TRBJ1-2; no clear D. The CDR3 region has the DNA TGTGCCAGCAGTGAACTCAGAGGCGCGAAAGGCTACACCTTC. Amino acid sequence: CASSELRGAKGYTF. Full variable domain (missing parts from reference TRBV2 and TRBJ1-2): EPEVTQTPSHQVTQMGQEVILRCVPISNHLYFYWYRQILGQKVEFLVSFYNNEISEKSEIFDDQFSVERPDGSNFTLKIRSTKLEDSAMYFCASSELRGAKGYTFGSGTRLTVV.